This record covers a single T cell receptor beta chain. Antigen unknown. The CDR3 is 14 amino acids. The germline gives CDR1 SEHNR, CDR2 FQNEAQ (reference sequence). Trimming removed 1 base from V and 7 bases from J; junction bases left unmatched: 3. The PCR had 60 Vbeta and 13 Jbeta primers. Here immunoSEQ multiplex PCR was the method, and the copy in TCRdb shows in-frame clones only, minus some. Here the sample spans some 100,000 clones, approximately 73% being singletons. The entry originates in a study of cytomegalovirus exposure and HLA in healthy donors. Study-wide findings and caveats: Data from an earlier analysis indicated that most TCR beta V segments were productive either about 87% or about 30% of the time. It was confirmed in vitro that a few of the CMV-associated chains were specific for CMV antigens.

This sequence originates from a woman in her 50s in good health and CMV-seropositive. J is TRBJ2-7 and V is TRBV7-9, with 11 bases that match TRBD1. The sample consisted of PBMCs. This CDR3 is CASSLEGQGVEQYF. The CDR3 coding sequence is TGTGCCAGCAGCTTAGAGGGACAGGGGGTTGAGCAGTACTTC.